This TCR beta chain was documented in a study of control samples from healthy donors and cancer patients. CDR3 length: 17 residues. After removal of 2 bases from V and 1 base from J, the junction contained 10 bases not matched to a gene. The V gene's germline CDR1 is SGHVS and CDR2 FQNEAQ. Generated by immunoSEQ multiplex PCR, the TCRdb table keeps only in-frame clones and is missing some. The table has approximately 82,000 clones, 80% to 90% seen once. Input material: blood. The chain carries TRBV7-8 and TRBJ2-7; 8 nucleotides agree with TRBD1. This clonotype was sampled from a man between 45 and 60 years old in good health. CDR3 DNA sequence: TGTGCCAGCAGCTTAACCCCCCCAGACAGGGGATCCTACGAGCAGTACGTC. Its protein product is CASSLTPPDRGSYEQYV.